Shown below are 12 T cell receptor beta chains from a single sample sequenced in a study of T cells after yellow fever vaccination (dated 2019 in TCRdb). Library generation was performed with 5' RACE. The sequencing machine was an Illumina HiSeq 2500. TCRdb trimmed public reads at Q25 via fastp, called clones via MiXCR and kept in-frame beta chains. Each entry merges the rows of one CDR3 protein and shows their most common DNA and genes. The sample contains hundreds of thousands of distinct CDR3 sequences, 9% to 15% of them found a single time. The leading ten clones occupy 14% to 15% of the sample. The sample's treatment or condition, from its label and the paper: live attenuated yellow fever vaccine strain. The source was PBMCs, collected on the day of the yellow fever booster vaccination. These receptors all come from a young man who received the YFV17D yellow fever vaccine.

This clonotype was seen a few times. V and J are TRBV6-5 and TRBJ2-7; weak D call: TRBD2 (5 bases). Trimming removed 4 bases at V and 3 bases at J, with 19 bases between. This CDR3 is 16 amino acids long. Germline CDR1 MNHEY, CDR2 SVGAGI. CDR3 protein: CASSSARGSWGYEQYF. In DNA, the CDR3 is TGTGCCAGCAGTTCCGCCCGGGGTTCGTGGGGCTACGAGCAGTACTTC.

This clonotype was found a few times. The J gene is TRBJ1-1, the V gene TRBV7-3; D not certain. Per germline, CDR1 SGHTA and CDR2 FQGTGA. With 3 bases removed from V and 8 bases from J, the gap between germline ends came to 10 bases. The CDR3 extends over 12 amino acids. CDR3 protein: CASSFRAPEAFF. DNA of the CDR3: TGTGCCAGCAGCTTTAGAGCACCCGAAGCTTTCTTT.

This clonotype came up a few times. The J gene is TRBJ2-2, the V gene TRBV20-1; either TRBD1 or TRBD2 may supply D (6 bases each). The CDR3 consists of 15 residues. V was trimmed by 1 base and J by 3 bases, leaving 12 bases between them. CDR1 and CDR2 (germline): DFQATT, SNEGSKA (reference sequence). The CDR3 loop is CSARVGGRHTGELFF. The CDR3 nucleotides read TGCAGTGCTAGAGTTGGGGGGCGTCACACCGGGGAGCTGTTTTTT.

The table lists this clonotype with a few counts. This chain links TRBV27 with TRBJ1-1, with D maybe TRBD1 (5 bases). Germline V gene lookup returns CDR1 MNHEY and CDR2 SMNVEV (reference sequence). The ends were cut back, 7 bases at V and 11 bases at J, with 23 bases in the middle. CDR3 size: 14 residues. CDR3 sequence (DNA): TGTGCCAGCAAAGGTTTAGAGGTAGGGGCTACGGCTTTCTTT. This gives the protein CASKGLEVGATAFF.

CDR3 coding DNA: TGTGCCAGCAGTTTCTCTCTGGGTAGGGAGACCCAGTACTTC. Translation: CASSFSLGRETQYF. This rearrangement joins TRBV28 to TRBJ2-5; D unclear. This CDR3 has 14 amino acids. Trimming removed 3 bases from V and 5 bases from J, with 13 bases in between. Germline V gene sequence: CDR1 MDHEN, CDR2 SYDVKM. Filled out from reference TRBV28 and TRBJ2-5, the complete variable domain reads DVKVTQSSRYLVKRTGEKVFLECVQDMDHENMFWYRQDPGLGLRLIYFSYDVKMKEKGDIPEGYSVSREKKERFSLILESASTNQTSMYLCASSFSLGRETQYFGPGTRLLVL.

This clonotype was seen only a few times. This chain uses TRBV6-5 with TRBJ1-1, with no clear D. Between the trimmed V and J ends, which lost 11 bases and 4 bases, there was a span of 14 bases. Germline V gene lookup returns CDR1 MNHEY and CDR2 SVGAGI. The CDR3 runs to 12 residues. This chain's CDR3 is CAAPPLGTEAFF. Written as DNA, the CDR3 is TGTGCCGCACCTCCCCTGGGCACTGAAGCTTTCTTT.

This clonotype has more than one count but fewer than ten. The rearrangement links TRBV4-3 to TRBJ2-1; 7 bases are a match to TRBD1. Trimming at V came to 4 bases and at J to 4 bases, leaving 7 bases not matched to a gene. The CDR3 totals 15 residues. Germline CDR1 and CDR2: LGHNA and YSLEER. CDR3 nucleotides: TGCGCCAGCAGCCGGACAGGAGAAGGGTACAATGAGCAGTTCTTC. This translates into CASSRTGEGYNEQFF.

This clonotype was counted a few times. CDR3 DNA sequence: TGTGCCAGCTCACCAATCTCCCCTATAGCGGGAGTTGGGAGCAGCACAGATACGCAGTATTTT. Translating gives CASSPISPIAGVGSSTDTQYF. The V and J genes are TRBV18 and TRBJ2-3; 9 positions agree with TRBD2. The CDR3 spans 21 residues. Trimming cost V 2 bases and J 0 bases; bases outside gene matches: 18. CDR1 is KGHSH and CDR2 is LQKENI in the germline V gene.

This clonotype has a handful of counts. The rearrangement links TRBV30 to TRBJ1-3; D is ambiguous. V lost 8 bases and J 0 bases, leaving 14 bases between the germline ends. Germline lookup yields CDR1 GTSNPN and CDR2 SVGIG (reference sequence). This CDR3 is 14 amino acids long. CDR3 sequence: CALIQLSSGNTIYF. CDR3 nucleotide sequence: TGTGCCCTGATTCAACTTAGCTCTGGAAACACCATATATTTT.

This clonotype has a handful of counts. The V and J genes are TRBV20-1 and TRBJ2-7, with TRBD1 matching over 7 bases. Germline loops: CDR1 DFQATT, CDR2 SNEGSKA (reference sequence). V lost 2 bases, J lost 0 bases, and 4 bases stayed unmatched. This CDR3 contains 14 residues. CDR3 nucleotide sequence: TGCAGTGCTAGAAAGGACAGGAGCTCCTACGAGCAGTACTTC. Amino acid sequence: CSARKDRSSYEQYF.

There are a few counts of this clonotype. This chain joins TRBV6-2 or TRBV6-3 and TRBJ2-4; no clear D gene. With 6 bases removed from V and 0 bases from J, the gap between germline ends came to 12 bases. CDR1 is MNHEY and CDR2 is SVGEGT in the germline V gene. This CDR3 comprises 15 residues. CDR3 in amino acids: CASRRSELAKNIQYF. CDR3 nucleotides: TGTGCCAGCAGGAGAAGTGAACTAGCCAAAAACATTCAGTACTTC.

This clonotype was picked up a small number of times. The J gene is TRBJ1-3, the V gene TRBV12-3 or TRBV12-4, with 7 bases matching TRBD1. The CDR3 is 14 residues long. J gave up 2 bases and V 4 bases, and 2 bases lay outside the gene matches. CDR3 amino acids: CASSSGTAGNTIYF. CDR3 nucleotides: TGTGCCAGCAGTTCAGGGACAGCTGGAAACACCATATATTTT.